These 16 T cell receptor beta chains came from one sample sequenced in a study of high-grade serous ovarian cancer treatment subgroups. Measured with immunoSEQ multiplex PCR; TCRdb has only the in-frame clones, and not every one. This table has approximately 6,200 clones, just over 70% appearing once. Tumor samples were obtained before definitive surgery or chemotherapy. The sequencing sample was made of tumor tissue. All receptors derive from a human donor with high-grade serous ovarian cancer.

There are a few counts of this clone. The chain has TRBV6-6 and TRBJ2-7, with D perhaps matching TRBD2 (6 bases). V lost 2 bases and J 6 bases, leaving 8 bases between the germline ends. Looked up from germline, CDR1 is MNHNY and CDR2 is SVGAGI (reference sequence). The CDR3 extends over 12 amino acids. The CDR3 DNA follows: TGTGCCAGCAGTTACAGGGGAGGCGAGCAGTACTTC. As protein: CASSYRGGEQYF.

This clone showed up just a few times. The V gene is TRBV6-6, the J gene TRBJ1-5; TRBD1 is a possible D gene (5 bases). Trimming removed 7 bases from V and 5 bases from J, with 15 bases in between. Germline V gives CDR1 MNHNY, CDR2 SVGAGI (reference sequence). The CDR3 runs 14 residues. The CDR3 spells CASTGPGGDQPQHF. The DNA of the CDR3 is TGTGCCAGCACAGGTCCCGGAGGGGATCAGCCCCAGCATTTT.

V gene TRBV4-1 combines with J gene TRBJ1-4; possible D gene TRBD1, 5 bases. Germline CDR1 reads MGHRA; CDR2 reads YSYEKL. The CDR3 sequence is 15 residues long. V gave up 4 bases and J gave up 5 bases, with 14 bases separating them. The CDR3 nucleotides read TGCGCCAGCAGCCGGTCCGACAGCGGGAATGAAAAACTGTTTTTT. The encoded protein is CASSRSDSGNEKLFF.

V is TRBV14 and J is TRBJ2-1, with D unclear. Germline assignment: CDR1 SGHDN and CDR2 FVKESK. The CDR3 covers 13 residues. The germline V and J ends were trimmed by 4 bases and 3 bases, with 7 bases remaining between them. This CDR3 reads CASSREVYNEQFF. The CDR3 DNA is TGTGCCAGCAGCCGAGAGGTCTACAATGAGCAGTTCTTC. The variable domain in full, with the rest retrieved from reference TRBV14 and TRBJ2-1, is EAGVTQFPSHSVIEKGQTVTLRCDPISGHDNLYWYRRVMGKEIKFLLHFVKESKQDESGMPNNRFLAERTGGTYSTLKVQPAELEDSGVYFCASSREVYNEQFFGPGTRLTVL.

This clone was recorded a few times. V and J are TRBV6-5 and TRBJ1-2; 10 bases agree with TRBD1. The CDR3 is 15 amino acids. Germline V gene data show CDR1 as MNHEY and CDR2 as SVGAGI. The trim removed 7 bases at V and 7 bases at J, leaving 12 bases unmatched. CDR3 sequence (DNA): TGTGCCAGCACCCGACGACAGGGGGCGGTTCGTGGCTACACCTTC. This codes for CASTRRQGAVRGYTF.

This clone was observed once. The chain is built from TRBV7-6 and TRBJ2-5; possible D gene TRBD1, 5 bases. Germline-derived CDR1 and CDR2 are SGHVS and FNYEAQ. This CDR3 has 13 amino acids. V was clipped by 4 bases and J by 2 bases, with 8 bases between them. The CDR3 region has the DNA TGTGCCAGCAGCTGGGGCAGACAAGAGACCCAGTACTTC. Protein sequence: CASSWGRQETQYF.

The genes are TRBV7-9 and TRBJ2-3, with 7 bases matching TRBD2. The CDR3 runs to 17 residues. The germline CDR1 and CDR2 sequences are SEHNR and FQNEAQ (reference sequence). J gave up 1 base and V 1 base, and 8 bases lay outside the gene matches. CDR3 protein: CASSLGRAGSRTDTQYF. The CDR3 nucleotides read TGTGCCAGCAGCTTAGGCCGAGCGGGGTCCCGCACAGATACGCAGTATTTT.

V usage is TRBV7-6 and J usage is TRBJ1-1; the match to TRBD1 covers 9 bases. Germline values: CDR1 SGHVS, CDR2 FNYEAQ. J gave up 11 bases and V 0 bases, and 7 bases lay outside the gene matches. This CDR3 has 14 amino acids. CDR3 nucleotide sequence: TGTGCCAGCAGCTTAGCGGGACAGGGAGGGGTGGCTTTCTTT. Translation: CASSLAGQGGVAFF.

The chain has TRBV29-1 and TRBJ2-3; D ambiguous. V was cut by 3 bases and J by 11 bases, with 15 bases left in between. This CDR3 has 12 residues. Germline V CDR1 and CDR2: SQVTM, ANQGSEA. The CDR3 spells CSVEGAALGQYF. The CDR3 DNA follows: TGCAGCGTTGAGGGTGCGGCCTTGGGGCAGTATTTT.

The sample holds a few counts of this clone. The genes are TRBV11-1 and TRBJ2-7; perhaps D is TRBD1 or TRBD2 (5 bases each). V lost 5 bases to trimming and J lost 5 bases, with 22 bases between them. The CDR3 contains 16 residues. Germline CDR1 SGHAT, CDR2 FQDESV (reference sequence). The CDR3 here is CASSPTPLPRGHEQYF. The DNA of the CDR3 is TGTGCCAGCAGCCCCACGCCCCTTCCCCGGGGCCACGAGCAGTACTTC.

J is TRBJ1-4 and V is TRBV4-1; 9 bases match TRBD1. Trimming cost V 1 base and J 5 bases; bases outside gene matches: 11. The CDR3 runs to 18 residues. The germline V gene has CDR1 MGHRA and CDR2 YSYEKL. The CDR3 sequence: CASSQVQGAGSGNEKLFF. CDR3 DNA sequence: TGCGCCAGCAGCCAAGTACAGGGGGCGGGCTCGGGGAATGAAAAACTGTTTTTT.

This chain links TRBV10-3 with TRBJ1-2; tentatively, D is TRBD1 (5 bases). The V and J ends lost 3 bases and 1 base respectively, with 9 bases between them. Germline CDR1 is ENHRY and CDR2 is SYGVKD. The CDR3 totals 14 residues. The CDR3, as DNA: TGTGCCATCAGTGAAAGGCAGGGTAACTATGGCTACACCTTC. This codes for CAISERQGNYGYTF.

This sequence joins TRBV28 and TRBJ1-5; D is unresolved. The germline CDR1 and CDR2 sequences are MDHEN and SYDVKM. The V end lost 2 bases, the J end lost 3 bases, and 8 bases lay between the germline ends. The length of the CDR3 is 14 residues. The chain's CDR3 is CASSLEGLNQPQHF. CDR3 nucleotide sequence: TGTGCCAGCAGTTTAGAGGGCCTCAATCAGCCCCAGCATTTT.

The chain has TRBV7-8 and TRBJ1-5; no clear D. Germline V gene lookup returns CDR1 SGHVS and CDR2 FQNEAQ. Trimming pared 5 bases from V and 9 bases from J, leaving 11 bases between. The CDR3 runs to 12 residues. The CDR3 nucleotides read TGTGCCAGCAGCCTGCCCCCCGGGCCCCAGCATTTT. This gives the protein CASSLPPGPQHF.

The chain carries TRBV4-2 and TRBJ1-2; D ambiguous. There are 18 residues in the CDR3. V lost 0 bases and J lost 3, with 20 bases in between. Germline V gives CDR1 LGHNA, CDR2 YNFKEQ. The CDR3 region is CASSQDVAGSPEDYGYTF. DNA for the CDR3: TGTGCCAGCAGCCAAGACGTGGCGGGATCCCCGGAGGACTATGGCTACACCTTC.

As DNA, the CDR3 is TGCGCCAGCAGCCAAGTCGGAGAGGGGCAGGGTAATTCACCCCTCCACTTT. It codes for CASSQVGEGQGNSPLHF. The rearrangement uses TRBV4-3 and TRBJ1-6; tentative D call: TRBD1 (5 bases). The CDR3 is 17 amino acids. CDR1 and CDR2 (germline): LGHNA, YSLEER. V lost 1 base, J lost 6 bases, and 16 bases lay in between.